The rows below give T cell receptor beta chains drawn from one sample of a study of blood T cell repertoires in COVID-19. Method: immunoSEQ multiplex PCR; TCRdb's copy keeps in-frame clones and lacks some. The data show roughly 230,000 clones, with about 83% seen just once and 4% to 4.5% held by the top ten. Sequencing was done on a sample of peripheral blood. The receptor set was obtained from a man aged 50 or older with acute or convalescent COVID-19. Both conserved end residues are part of each CDR3. The D gene is left open where the match is weak. Rows give clone size only sometimes, using once, few, many, or a class for an expanded clone.

CDR3nt: TGTGCCAGCAGCCCCGGCCAGGGTTCCAGGGGAGAGACCCAGTACTTC; CDR3aa: CASSPGQGSRGETQYF; abundance: -; v_gene: TRBV7-9; j_gene: TRBJ2-5; d_gene: -
CDR3nt: TGTGCCAGCAGTGAAGGGCCAGGGTTATATTCACCCCTCCACTTT; CDR3aa: CASSEGPGLYSPLHF; abundance: -; v_gene: TRBV6-1; j_gene: TRBJ1-6; d_gene: -
CDR3nt: TGTGCCAGCAGCAAAAGGGACAGCAAGAGGGTACAGCCCCAGCATTTT; CDR3aa: CASSKRDSKRVQPQHF; abundance: few; v_gene: TRBV21-1; j_gene: TRBJ1-5; d_gene: -
CDR3nt: TGCGCCAGCAGCTTGGCCCAGGACAGGGTGGGGTACGAGCAGTACTTC; CDR3aa: CASSLAQDRVGYEQYF; abundance: -; v_gene: TRBV5-1; j_gene: TRBJ2-7; d_gene: TRBD1
CDR3nt: TGTGCCAGCAGGTTAGCGGGAGGCTCGTTCCCAGATACGCAGTATTTT; CDR3aa: CASRLAGGSFPDTQYF; abundance: -; v_gene: TRBV7-2; j_gene: TRBJ2-3; d_gene: TRBD2
CDR3nt: TGTGCCAGCGGATTACCGGGATTAAACTACGAGCAGTACTTC; CDR3aa: CASGLPGLNYEQYF; abundance: -; v_gene: TRBV27; j_gene: TRBJ2-7; d_gene: -
CDR3nt: TGTGCCAGCGGACTAGCGCCTCCCGATGAGCAGTTCTTC; CDR3aa: CASGLAPPDEQFF; abundance: -; v_gene: TRBV9; j_gene: TRBJ2-1; d_gene: TRBD2
CDR3nt: TGTGCCAGCAGTGAAAGCTTGTCTGGGGCCAACGTCCTGACTTTC; CDR3aa: CASSESLSGANVLTF; abundance: -; v_gene: TRBV2; j_gene: TRBJ2-6; d_gene: -
CDR3nt: TGTGCCAGCAGCCCAAATCAGGGGGCCACTGAAGCTTTCTTT; CDR3aa: CASSPNQGATEAFF; abundance: once; v_gene: TRBV3-1/TRBV3-2; j_gene: TRBJ1-1; d_gene: TRBD1
CDR3nt: TGTGCCAGCAGTTACATCGGGACAGGGGCAACCGGGGAGCTGTTTTTT; CDR3aa: CASSYIGTGATGELFF; abundance: -; v_gene: TRBV6-5; j_gene: TRBJ2-2; d_gene: TRBD1
CDR3nt: TGTGCCAGTAGCTCGGGTCGGGCTGGGGCCAACGTCCTGACTTTC; CDR3aa: CASSSGRAGANVLTF; abundance: -; v_gene: TRBV19; j_gene: TRBJ2-6; d_gene: -
CDR3nt: TGTGCCAGCAGCTTAGGGGCTAACACTGAAGCTTTCTTT; CDR3aa: CASSLGANTEAFF; abundance: -; v_gene: TRBV11-3; j_gene: TRBJ1-1; d_gene: -
CDR3nt: TGTGCCAGCAGTTTATCAGATAGCGGAATGGGGAACAATGAGCAGTTCTTC; CDR3aa: CASSLSDSGMGNNEQFF; abundance: -; v_gene: TRBV27; j_gene: TRBJ2-1; d_gene: -
CDR3nt: TGTGCCAGCAGCCAAATGACAGGTCCCCAAGGGGGGCCCCAGCATTTT; CDR3aa: CASSQMTGPQGGPQHF; abundance: -; v_gene: TRBV3-1/TRBV3-2; j_gene: TRBJ1-5; d_gene: -
CDR3nt: TGTGCCAGCAGCTTAGGGGACAGGGAATGGAGCAATCAGCCCCAGCATTTT; CDR3aa: CASSLGDREWSNQPQHF; abundance: -; v_gene: TRBV7-9; j_gene: TRBJ1-5; d_gene: TRBD1
CDR3nt: TGTGCCACCAGTGATATAAAACAGGGTCTGGATGAGCAGTTCTTC; CDR3aa: CATSDIKQGLDEQFF; abundance: -; v_gene: TRBV24-1; j_gene: TRBJ2-1; d_gene: -
CDR3nt: TGTGCCAGTAGTATTACAGGGATGAACACTGAAGCTTTCTTT; CDR3aa: CASSITGMNTEAFF; abundance: -; v_gene: TRBV19; j_gene: TRBJ1-1; d_gene: -
CDR3nt: TGTGCCAGCACCCAGGGTGCAGACTACGAGCAGTACTTC; CDR3aa: CASTQGADYEQYF; abundance: -; v_gene: TRBV2; j_gene: TRBJ2-7; d_gene: -